This record concerns one TCR beta chain sequence. Only a few counts were recorded for this clonotype. It lacks a known antigen. No base quality information exists; no much larger clone differs at one position. The junction carries 6 bases between V and J, which are trimmed by 5 bases and 6 bases respectively. CDR1 and CDR2 are read off the germline V gene as MDHEN and SYDVKM. Its CDR3 holds 11 amino acids, cysteine through phenylalanine. Just the 33-base CDR3 DNA is kept, in frame starting at base 1. The sample comes from a study of early T cells in non-severe SARS-CoV-2 infection (dated by TCRdb to the early 2020s). Looking at the study overall: TCR sequencing used bulk RNA from unsorted whole blood, so alpha and beta chains could not be paired.

Results and caveats for the whole study, not just this receptor: VDJdb matching was skewed toward anti-spike CD8 responses, so virus-specific expansions were likely underestimated and private and CD4 specificities were missed.

The library was built by means of 5' RACE. These reads were obtained on a NextSeq 500. To correct for sequencing error and PCR bias, the TCR library protocol tagged individual cDNA molecules with unique molecular identifiers. Both TCR alpha and beta chains were sequenced, and tight co-correlation was observed between alpha and beta sequence abundances in each sample. From the authors' description of their analysis: V gene, J gene and CDR3 annotation of TCR sequences was performed with Decombinator V4. TCRs were defined as expanded if a significant change between any two time points was detected under a Poisson model with p below 0.0001. TCR abundances were normalised to the total number of TCRs sequenced per sample and were expressed as counts per million. MAIT TCRs were defined by TRAV1-2 paired with TRAJ12, TRAJ20 or TRAJ33, and iNKT TCRs by TRAV10 paired with TRAJ18. VDJdb, accessed 1 November 2021, was searched for CMV, EBV and SARS-CoV-2 annotated TCRs, excluding TCRs annotated for multiple antigens. TCRdb's own reprocessing of the public reads used fastp at Q25 and MiXCR and kept productive beta chains. Merged by CDR3 protein, the rows form single entries marked with the most common genes and DNA. These V and J calls rely on TCRdb rather than the paper's analysis. Counted in this sample were tens of thousands of distinct CDR3 sequences; around 5.8% of them appeared once. About 5.3% of the sample belongs to the ten largest clones.

This was a case-control study nested in a cohort of healthcare workers in London, UK, who had nasopharyngeal swab PCR tests and blood samples taken every week. Healthcare workers were enrolled in the week of the UK lockdown, from 23 to 31 March 2020, and were followed every week for up to roughly 15 weeks. Material for sequencing was whole blood. The TCR sequence derives from an adult who was a healthcare worker with PCR-confirmed SARS-CoV-2 infection or an uninfected control (not recorded which). Rearrangement joined TRBV28 to TRBJ2-3, with no D gene named confidently. In nucleotides, the sequence is TGTGCCAGCAGTCTCATGGATACGCAGTATTTT. The resulting protein is CASSLMDTQYF.